This passage covers 20 T cell receptor beta chains from one sample sequenced in a study of blood T cell repertoires in COVID-19. TCRdb's copy holds only in-frame clones and misses some; the assay was immunoSEQ multiplex PCR. This sample has fewer than 350,000 clones, with about 83% found just once. Material: PBMCs or T cells enriched from blood (not recorded which). The receptors derive from a woman aged 40-49 years who had recovered from COVID-19.

A word on this clone: The same CDR3 also results from other DNA sequences found in this sample. The gene calls are TRBV28 and TRBJ2-5, with D unresolved. Trimming removed 8 bases from V and 2 bases from J, with 9 bases in between. Germline values: CDR1 MDHEN, CDR2 SYDVKM. The CDR3 is made up of 12 amino acids. The CDR3 sequence is CASSLSQETQYF. The CDR3 nucleotides are TGTGCCAGCTCCCTAAGTCAAGAGACCCAGTACTTC.

This chain uses TRBV30 with TRBJ1-1; no definite D call. The CDR3 has 11 residues. The V and J ends lost 4 bases and 1 base respectively, with 4 bases between them. From germline, CDR1 is GTSNPN and CDR2 SVGIG (reference sequence). The CDR3 region is CAWNRNTEAFF. The CDR3 DNA reads TGTGCCTGGAACAGGAACACTGAAGCTTTCTTT.

This chain uses TRBV4-1 with TRBJ2-4, with 9 bases lining up with TRBD2. V lost 2 bases and J lost 8; bases outside the gene matches: 13. CDR1 and CDR2 (germline): MGHRA, YSYEKL. The CDR3 length is 17 residues. The CDR3 protein is CASSQSRRGSGSDIQYF. CDR3 DNA: TGCGCCAGCAGCCAAAGTAGGAGAGGTAGCGGGAGTGACATTCAGTACTTC.

This clone was detected ten times or more. The rearrangement joins TRBV5-1 to TRBJ2-7; 9 nucleotides align to TRBD2. J lost 2 bases, V lost 0 bases, and 0 bases had no gene match. The CDR3 spans 14 residues. CDR1 is SGHRS, CDR2 YFSETQ, per germline. CDR3 in DNA: TGCGCCAGCAGCTTGGTAGCGGGGGCCTACGAGCAGTACTTC. It codes for CASSLVAGAYEQYF.

The V call is TRBV9, the J call TRBJ1-5; 8 bases fit TRBD1. This CDR3 region has 15 residues. J gave up 5 bases and V 3 bases, and 7 bases lay outside the gene matches. Germline V gene sequence: CDR1 SGDLS, CDR2 YYNGEE. CDR3 nucleotide sequence: TGTGCCAGCAGCGCCGATGGACAGGGTGATCAGCCCCAGCATTTT. Its translation: CASSADGQGDQPQHF. Using reference TRBV9 and TRBJ1-5 for the parts outside the CDR3, the full variable domain is DSGVTQTPKHLITATGQRVTLRCSPRSGDLSVYWYQQSLDQGLQFLIQYYNGEERAKGNILERFSAQQFPDLHSELNLSSLELGDSALYFCASSADGQGDQPQHFGDGTRLSIL.

As to this clone: The junction shows a germline mismatch at one end, possibly a read error. The chain recombines TRBV6-1 with TRBJ2-7; 8 bases are a match to TRBD1. Germline V gene data show CDR1 as MNHNS and CDR2 as SASEGT. CDR3 length: 16 amino acids. This chain's CDR3 is CASSKAAGTGAYEQYF. The CDR3 DNA sequence: TGTGCCAGCAGTAAAGCCGCCGGGACAGGAGCCTACGAGCAGTACTTC.

This clone was counted between two and nine times. V gene TRBV7-2 combines with J gene TRBJ2-2; possible D gene TRBD1, 6 bases. V lost 5 bases, J lost 6 bases, and 16 bases lay in between. Germline assignment: CDR1 SGHTA and CDR2 FQGNSA. There are 15 residues in the CDR3. The CDR3 loop reads CASSGRITGSGELFF. The CDR3 DNA reads as TGTGCCAGCAGCGGGCGGATTACAGGGTCCGGGGAGCTGTTTTTT.

V is TRBV2 and J is TRBJ2-7, with D tentatively TRBD2 (6 bases). The CDR3 is 14 amino acids. Trimming stripped 2 bases from V and 4 bases from J, with 12 bases between. CDR1 SNHLY and CDR2 FYNNEI come from the germline V gene. The CDR3 coding sequence is TGTGCCAGCAGTGAATCCGGGAGACCTTACGAGCAGTACTTC. Protein: CASSESGRPYEQYF.

The chain recombines TRBV3-1 (or the pseudogene TRBV3-2) with TRBJ2-6; no clear D gene. This CDR3 is 16 amino acids long. V was clipped by 4 bases and J by 0 bases, with 10 bases between them. Germline V lookup: CDR1 LGHDT, CDR2 YNNKEL (reference sequence). CDR3 DNA sequence: TGTGCCAGCAGCCGGGTCCCTAGCTCTGGGGCCAACGTCCTGACTTTC. Translated, it gives CASSRVPSSGANVLTF.

The chain has TRBV5-1 and TRBJ2-2, with 7 bases identical to TRBD2. J gave up 0 bases and V 5 bases, and 1 base lay outside the gene matches. Germline CDR1 is SGHRS and CDR2 is YFSETQ. The CDR3 length is 14 residues. The CDR3 sequence is CASRRETNTGELFF. CDR3 sequence (DNA): TGCGCCAGCAGGCGGGAGACGAACACCGGGGAGCTGTTTTTT.

The genes are TRBV29-1 and TRBJ2-5; a possible D gene is TRBD2 (7 bases). The CDR3 totals 13 residues. Trimming removed 4 bases at V and 5 bases at J, with 14 bases between. Germline V gives CDR1 SQVTM, CDR2 ANQGSEA. The CDR3: CSVGRGGQETQYF. The CDR3 DNA sequence: TGCAGCGTTGGAAGGGGGGGGCAGGAGACCCAGTACTTC.

The CDR3 DNA reads as TGCGCCAGCAGCTTGCCAACCGGGACAGACACAGATACGCAGTATTTT. Protein sequence: CASSLPTGTDTDTQYF. The chain uses TRBV5-1 and TRBJ2-3; 7 nucleotides align to TRBD1. The CDR3 runs to 16 residues. Germline V gives CDR1 SGHRS, CDR2 YFSETQ. V shed 1 base and J 2 bases; nucleotides not matched to a gene: 7.

The chain is built from TRBV7-8 and TRBJ1-6; D call uncertain. V dropped 2 bases and J dropped 6 bases, with 11 bases sitting between them. The length of the CDR3 is 15 residues. In germline, CDR1 is SGHVS, CDR2 FQNEAQ. CDR3 loop: CASSLRELPNSPLHF. The CDR3 nucleotides are TGTGCCAGCAGCTTACGGGAACTACCTAATTCACCCCTCCACTTT.

The rearrangement uses TRBV15 and TRBJ2-1; 9 positions agree with TRBD2. Losses at the gene ends were 5 bases for V and 7 bases for J; bases not matched to a gene: 12. Germline V gene sequence: CDR1 LNHNV, CDR2 YYDKDF (reference sequence). The CDR3 covers 16 residues. The CDR3 region is CATSGFGGRAQNEQFF. Written as DNA, the CDR3 is TGTGCCACCAGCGGCTTCGGCGGGAGGGCCCAAAATGAGCAGTTCTTC.

The chain has TRBV5-6 and TRBJ2-5; D is perhaps TRBD1 (8 bases). Germline-derived CDR1 and CDR2 are SGHDT and YYEEEE. The CDR3 length is 18 residues. Trimming left V 1 base short and J 1 base short, with 20 bases between. The CDR3 protein is CASSLTGQGGFFQETQYF. CDR3 nucleotide sequence: TGTGCCAGCAGCTTGACAGGACAGGGAGGGTTTTTCCAAGAGACCCAGTACTTC.

This clone has more than one count but fewer than ten. V and J are TRBV7-2 and TRBJ1-1, with 7 bases aligning to TRBD1. J lost 5 bases, V lost 2 bases, and 14 bases had no gene match. The CDR3 spans 17 residues. CDR1 is SGHTA, CDR2 FQGNSA, per germline. CDR3 bases: TGTGCCAGCAGCTTAAGCCGCAGCAGGGGGTTGTCGACTGAAGCTTTCTTT. Protein sequence: CASSLSRSRGLSTEAFF.

The V and J genes are TRBV21-1 and TRBJ1-2; the D call of TRBD1 is as the table states it, not checked on the DNA. TRBV21-1 is flagged as a pseudogene. The CDR3 sequence is 14 residues long. The chain's CDR3 is CASSKVRGSYGYTF. CDR3 nucleotide sequence: TGTGCCAGCAGCAAAGTAAGGGGGAGCTATGGCTACACCTTC.

The V gene is TRBV7-2, the J gene TRBJ1-1; D ambiguous. The CDR3 loop spans 14 amino acids. Trimming took off 5 bases at V and 4 bases at J, with 14 bases between the two ends. Germline V gene data show CDR1 as SGHTA and CDR2 as FQGNSA. CDR3 sequence reads: CASSPPGYGTEAFF. CDR3 sequence (DNA): TGTGCCAGCAGCCCCCCGGGGTATGGCACTGAAGCTTTCTTT.

CDR3 DNA: TGTGCCAGCAGCCAAGATCAAGGGGTTCGTGAGCAGTTCTTC. It yields the protein CASSQDQGVREQFF. The chain employs TRBV3-1 (or the pseudogene TRBV3-2) and TRBJ2-1; tentative D call: TRBD1 (5 bases). The CDR3 spans 14 residues. V lost 0 bases and J 9 bases, leaving 12 bases between the germline ends. Germline V gene sequence: CDR1 LGHDT, CDR2 YNNKEL (reference sequence).

The chain employs TRBV27 and TRBJ2-3; unclear D gene. This CDR3 region has 13 residues. Germline values: CDR1 MNHEY, CDR2 SMNVEV (reference sequence). Trimming took off 6 bases at V and 0 bases at J, with 7 bases between the two ends. CDR3 bases: TGTGCCAGCAGGAGGATAAGCACAGATACGCAGTATTTT. Amino acid sequence: CASRRISTDTQYF.